A selection of T cell receptor beta chains follows, all from one sample in a study of vaccination and CD4 T cells after COVID-19. These TCRs' antigens remain unknown. TCRdb itself ran the PCR reads through MiXCR, one entry per CDR3 protein. This sample has about 20,000 distinct CDR3 sequences, with around 50% found just once. The specimen was CD4+ T cells from blood, cultured in vitro. The receptors here all came from a human donor who had recovered from COVID-19. The CDR3 runs from the conserved cysteine through the conserved F or W. The order of the fields is D gene, clone size, J gene, V gene, CDR3 length, CDR3 protein, CDR3 DNA. A D gene is named only where the DNA matches it firmly. Clone size is shown for a subset of rows, as once, few, many or a class of expanded clone.

TRBD1 NA TRBJ1-5 TRBV20-1 12 CSAGTGDQPQHF TGCAGTGCAGGGACAGGGGATCAGCCCCAGCATTTT
NA NA TRBJ1-2 TRBV11-2 15 CASSPQGGSYYGYTF TGTGCCAGCAGTCCACAGGGAGGGTCGTACTATGGCTACACCTTC
NA NA TRBJ1-2 TRBV30 12 CAWGTTNYGYTF TGTGCCTGGGGGACGACCAACTATGGCTACACCTTC
TRBD2 NA TRBJ2-2 TRBV9 16 CASSVDQAGTVGELFF TGTGCCAGCAGCGTAGATCAAGCGGGGACGGTCGGGGAGCTGTTTTTT
TRBD1 NA TRBJ1-3 TRBV6-2/TRBV6-3 16 CASSWGQTASGNTIYF TGTGCCAGCAGTTGGGGACAGACCGCTTCTGGAAACACCATATATTTT
NA few TRBJ1-2 TRBV4-3 15 CASSQDIAANYGYTF TGCGCCAGCAGCCAAGATATCGCGGCAAACTATGGCTACACCTTC
NA NA TRBJ1-5 TRBV5-8 15 CASSLGTDSNQPQHF TGTGCCAGCAGCCTGGGGACGGATAGCAATCAGCCCCAGCATTTT
NA few TRBJ1-5 TRBV20-1 15 CSARRVGPSNQPQHF TGCAGTGCTAGACGTGTGGGTCCTAGCAATCAGCCCCAGCATTTT
TRBD2 NA TRBJ2-1 TRBV10-1 14 CASSESLAGASKFF TGCGCCAGCAGTGAGTCGCTAGCGGGGGCCTCAAAGTTCTTC
TRBD1 NA TRBJ2-7 TRBV6-1 14 CASEGDRGLNEQYF TGTGCCAGCGAAGGGGACAGGGGGCTCAACGAGCAGTACTTC
TRBD2 NA TRBJ2-3 TRBV4-2 15 CASSLQRGSTDTQYF TGTGCCAGCAGCCTCCAGCGGGGGTCCACAGATACGCAGTATTTT
NA NA TRBJ2-6 TRBV10-1 16 CASSDGQHSGANVLTF TGCGCCAGCAGTGATGGGCAGCACTCTGGGGCCAACGTCCTGACTTTC
TRBD1 NA TRBJ1-6 TRBV19 17 CASREDRGLSYNSPLHF TGTGCCAGTAGGGAGGACAGGGGGCTCTCCTATAATTCACCCCTCCACTTT
NA NA TRBJ1-5 TRBV6-1 13 CASSEVGDQPQHF TGTGCCAGCAGTGAAGTGGGGGATCAGCCCCAGCATTTT
NA NA TRBJ1-6 TRBV7-9 16 CASSLGRDIVNSPLHF TGTGCCAGCAGCTTAGGGCGGGACATTGTGAATTCACCCCTCCACTTT
NA NA TRBJ2-6 TRBV19 16 CASSTRAVSGANVLTF TGTGCCAGTAGTACCCGGGCCGTCTCTGGGGCCAACGTCCTGACTTTC
TRBD1 NA TRBJ1-2 TRBV6-2/TRBV6-3 15 CASRTPGQAIGGYTF TGTGCCAGCAGAACTCCGGGACAGGCCATTGGTGGCTACACCTTC
TRBD2 NA TRBJ2-1 TRBV12-3/TRBV12-4 15 CASSRLAGIQDEQFF TGTGCCAGCAGTAGACTAGCGGGAATCCAAGATGAGCAGTTCTTC
NA NA TRBJ2-5 TRBV2 13 CASTVLRQETQYF TGTGCCAGCACCGTATTAAGACAAGAGACCCAGTACTTC
TRBD1 NA TRBJ2-1 TRBV14 14 CASSRGGVTNEQFF TGTGCCAGCAGCCGAGGGGGCGTTACCAATGAGCAGTTCTTC
TRBD1 NA TRBJ1-2 TRBV9 13 CASSEGGGRGYTF TGTGCCAGCAGCGAAGGAGGGGGCCGAGGCTACACCTTC
NA NA TRBJ2-3 TRBV2 16 CASSAVKGHNTDTQYF TGTGCCAGCAGTGCAGTAAAGGGACATAACACAGATACGCAGTATTTT
NA NA TRBJ1-1 TRBV2 14 CASSPGQQNTEAFF TGTGCCAGCAGTCCAGGACAGCAGAACACTGAAGCTTTCTTT
NA few TRBJ2-3 TRBV27 13 CASSGTDFGTQYF TGTGCCAGCAGTGGGACGGACTTTGGGACGCAGTATTTT
NA NA TRBJ1-1 TRBV20-1 14 CSAKGPGQHTEAFF TGCAGTGCTAAAGGACCGGGACAACACACTGAAGCTTTCTTT
NA NA TRBJ2-5 TRBV5-1 14 CASSPGSSPETQYF TGCGCCAGCAGCCCGGGCAGTTCACCAGAGACCCAGTACTTC
NA NA TRBJ1-1 TRBV20-1 14 CSARADGLNTEAFF TGCAGTGCTAGAGCGGACGGCTTGAACACTGAAGCTTTCTTT
NA NA TRBJ2-6 TRBV27 18 CASSLSGRGHSGANVLTF TGTGCCAGCAGTTTATCGGGCAGAGGTCACTCTGGGGCCAACGTCCTGACTTTC
TRBD1 NA TRBJ1-1 TRBV6-2/TRBV6-3 19 CASSSSKTGKLTMNTEAFF TGTGCCAGCAGTTCGTCTAAGACAGGGAAACTTACTATGAACACTGAAGCTTTCTTT
TRBD1 NA TRBJ1-5 TRBV28 17 CASSLPRTGGFQQPQHF TGTGCCAGCAGTTTACCGAGGACAGGGGGCTTCCAACAGCCCCAGCATTTT
NA NA TRBJ2-3 TRBV10-1 13 CASSDNWADTQYF TGCGCCAGCAGTGATAACTGGGCAGATACGCAGTATTTT
NA NA TRBJ1-1 TRBV7-9 18 CASSQRSGGFSGDTEAFF TGTGCCAGCAGCCAACGGAGCGGGGGTTTTTCCGGGGACACTGAAGCTTTCTTT
TRBD1 NA TRBJ1-1 TRBV2 15 CASTRLTGLNTEAFF TGTGCCAGCACCAGGTTGACAGGGTTGAACACTGAAGCTTTCTTT
TRBD2 once TRBJ2-5 TRBV6-2/TRBV6-3 18 CASSYSRIAGVPQETQYF TGTGCCAGCAGTTACTCGAGGATAGCGGGGGTCCCCCAAGAGACCCAGTACTTC
NA NA TRBJ1-2 TRBV6-1 14 CASSLLGGRYGYTF TGTGCCAGCAGCCTACTCGGAGGGCGCTATGGCTACACCTTC
TRBD1 NA TRBJ2-7 TRBV6-2/TRBV6-3 12 CASRTGGYEQYF TGTGCCAGCCGGACAGGGGGCTACGAGCAGTACTTC
TRBD2 few TRBJ2-1 TRBV20-1 15 CSASPSGSSYNEQFF TGCAGTGCTAGCCCTAGCGGGAGCTCCTACAATGAGCAGTTCTTC
NA few TRBJ2-7 TRBV7-3 15 CASSVGGAGSYEQYF TGTGCCAGCAGCGTAGGGGGAGCAGGCTCCTACGAGCAGTACTTC